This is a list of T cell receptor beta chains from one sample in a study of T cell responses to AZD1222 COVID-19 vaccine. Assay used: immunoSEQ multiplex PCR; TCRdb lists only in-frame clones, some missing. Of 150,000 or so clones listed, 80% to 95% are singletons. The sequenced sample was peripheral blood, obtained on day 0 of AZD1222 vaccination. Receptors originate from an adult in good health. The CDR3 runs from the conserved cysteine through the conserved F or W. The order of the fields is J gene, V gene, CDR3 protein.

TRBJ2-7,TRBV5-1,CASSLVPGREYEQYF
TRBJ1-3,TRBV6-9,CASSYGTGGENTIYF
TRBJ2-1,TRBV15,CATSSNMASGSYNEQFF
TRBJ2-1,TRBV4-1,CASSLDNYNEQFF
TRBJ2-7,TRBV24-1,CATSDSSPGGGIHEQYF
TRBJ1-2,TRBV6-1,CASSENFRGVTGGYTF
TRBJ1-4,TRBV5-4,CASSFMANEKLFF
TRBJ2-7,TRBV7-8,CASSLLGLAVPTQYF
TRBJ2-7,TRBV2,CASWDRSYEQYF
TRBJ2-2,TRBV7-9,CASSSRLGTGELFF
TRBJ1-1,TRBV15,CATSSWTGGFSAFF
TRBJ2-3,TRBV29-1,CSHPTGDTQYF